This TCR beta chain was recorded in a study of blood T cell repertoires in COVID-19. Looking at the study overall: The samples span acute and convalescent COVID-19 from the United States, Italy and Spain.

V lost 2 bases, J lost 2 bases, and 2 bases stayed unmatched. The germline gives CDR1 MNHEY, CDR2 SVGAGI. This CDR3 comprises 15 residues. TCRdb keeps only in-frame clones here, not all; method: immunoSEQ multiplex PCR. Found here are about 160,000 clones, 80% of them singletons; the top ten hold 3% to 4%. Recovered participants had two consecutive negative NP/OP PCR tests, healthcare professional clearance, or symptom resolution. This TCR came from a woman aged 55-69 years who had recovered from COVID-19. The sequenced sample consisted of PBMCs or T cells enriched from blood (not recorded which). The chain is built from TRBV6-5 and TRBJ2-7; 11 bases line up with TRBD2. The CDR3 loop is CASSYLAGGPYEQYF. In DNA form, the CDR3 reads TGTGCCAGCAGTTACCTAGCGGGGGGCCCCTACGAGCAGTACTTC.